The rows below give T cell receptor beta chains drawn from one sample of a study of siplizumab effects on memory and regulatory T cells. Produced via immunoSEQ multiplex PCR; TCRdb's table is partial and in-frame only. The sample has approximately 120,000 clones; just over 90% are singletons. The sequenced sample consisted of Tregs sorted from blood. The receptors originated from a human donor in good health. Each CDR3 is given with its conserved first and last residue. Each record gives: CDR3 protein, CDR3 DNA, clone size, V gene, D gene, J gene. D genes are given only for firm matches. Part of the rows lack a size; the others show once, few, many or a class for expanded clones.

CDR3aa: CSVEKGQSTDTQYF
CDR3nt: TGCAGCGTTGAGAAGGGACAGAGCACAGATACGCAGTATTTT
abundance: -
v_gene: TRBV29-1
d_gene: TRBD1
j_gene: TRBJ2-3

CDR3aa: CASREGPRAEQFF
CDR3nt: TGTGCCAGTAGGGAAGGACCCAGGGCTGAGCAGTTCTTC
abundance: -
v_gene: TRBV19
d_gene: -
j_gene: TRBJ2-1

CDR3aa: CASSQGHPNQPQHF
CDR3nt: TGTGCCAGCAGCCAGGGGCACCCAAATCAGCCCCAGCATTTT
abundance: -
v_gene: TRBV14
d_gene: -
j_gene: TRBJ1-5

CDR3aa: CASSLITYQETQYF
CDR3nt: TGTGCCAGCAGCTTAATCACCTACCAAGAGACCCAGTACTTC
abundance: few
v_gene: TRBV11-2
d_gene: -
j_gene: TRBJ2-5

CDR3aa: CASSEAPPNEQFF
CDR3nt: TGTGCCAGCAGTGAAGCCCCCCCAAATGAGCAGTTCTTC
abundance: -
v_gene: TRBV6-1
d_gene: -
j_gene: TRBJ2-1

CDR3aa: CASSIEGGTSRLIPYNEQFF
CDR3nt: TGTGCCAGTAGTATAGAGGGGGGGACTAGCAGGCTGATCCCCTACAATGAGCAGTTCTTC
abundance: once
v_gene: TRBV19
d_gene: TRBD2
j_gene: TRBJ2-1

CDR3aa: CASSRLGSPLHF
CDR3nt: TGTGCCAGTAGCCGCTTGGGTTCACCCCTCCACTTT
abundance: -
v_gene: TRBV19
d_gene: -
j_gene: TRBJ1-6

CDR3aa: CASSTSGTYEQYF
CDR3nt: TGCGCCAGCAGTACTAGCGGAACCTACGAGCAGTACTTC
abundance: -
v_gene: TRBV10-2
d_gene: TRBD2
j_gene: TRBJ2-7

CDR3aa: CASSHLRTGTNYGYTF
CDR3nt: TGTGCCAGCAGCCACCTCAGGACAGGGACAAACTATGGCTACACCTTC
abundance: -
v_gene: TRBV2
d_gene: TRBD1
j_gene: TRBJ1-2

CDR3aa: CASSRANTGELFF
CDR3nt: TGTGCCAGCTCCCGAGCGAACACCGGGGAGCTGTTTTTT
abundance: -
v_gene: TRBV18
d_gene: -
j_gene: TRBJ2-2

CDR3aa: CASMSLTAVEAFF
CDR3nt: TGTGCCAGCATGTCCTTAACGGCAGTTGAAGCTTTCTTT
abundance: -
v_gene: TRBV27
d_gene: -
j_gene: TRBJ1-1

CDR3aa: CSVALYGGPGQPQHF
CDR3nt: TGCAGCGTTGCGTTGTACGGGGGACCCGGGCAGCCCCAGCATTTT
abundance: once
v_gene: TRBV29-1
d_gene: -
j_gene: TRBJ1-5

CDR3aa: CARSLAGADTGELFF
CDR3nt: TGTGCCAGGTCATTAGCGGGAGCCGACACCGGGGAGCTGTTTTTT
abundance: -
v_gene: TRBV7-9
d_gene: TRBD2
j_gene: TRBJ2-2

CDR3aa: CASSYGYTF
CDR3nt: TGTGCCAGCTCCTATGGCTACACCTTC
abundance: few
v_gene: TRBV2
d_gene: -
j_gene: TRBJ1-2

CDR3aa: CASSYWTSGGRWEQYF
CDR3nt: TGTGCCAGCAGTTACTGGACTAGCGGGGGCCGATGGGAGCAGTACTTC
abundance: once
v_gene: TRBV6-5
d_gene: TRBD2
j_gene: TRBJ2-7

CDR3aa: CASPHLNTGELFF
CDR3nt: TGTGCCAGCCCGCACCTGAACACCGGGGAGCTGTTTTTT
abundance: many
v_gene: TRBV21-1
d_gene: -
j_gene: TRBJ2-2

CDR3aa: CASSFGRDTQYF
CDR3nt: TGTGCCAGCAGTTTCGGACGGGATACGCAGTATTTT
abundance: -
v_gene: TRBV27
d_gene: -
j_gene: TRBJ2-3

CDR3aa: CASSLSRQGGVGYTF
CDR3nt: TGTGCCAGCAGCTTATCCCGACAGGGCGGGGTTGGCTACACCTTC
abundance: -
v_gene: TRBV11-2
d_gene: TRBD1
j_gene: TRBJ1-2

CDR3aa: CASSRAGTGDEKLFF
CDR3nt: TGCGCCAGCAGCCGTGCCGGGACAGGGGATGAAAAACTGTTTTTT
abundance: -
v_gene: TRBV5-1
d_gene: TRBD1
j_gene: TRBJ1-4

CDR3aa: CASSSAGSYTGELFF
CDR3nt: TGTGCCAGCAGCTCAGCCGGGAGTTACACCGGGGAGCTGTTTTTT
abundance: many
v_gene: TRBV11-3
d_gene: -
j_gene: TRBJ2-2

CDR3aa: CASRGTGTYEQYF
CDR3nt: TGTGCCAGCAGGGGGACGGGAACCTACGAGCAGTACTTC
abundance: once
v_gene: TRBV2
d_gene: -
j_gene: TRBJ2-7

CDR3aa: CASSLAPDSIGNEQYF
CDR3nt: TGTGCCAGCAGCTTGGCCCCGGACAGTATAGGCAACGAGCAGTACTTC
abundance: -
v_gene: TRBV5-6
d_gene: -
j_gene: TRBJ2-7

CDR3aa: CASSESGTGSYNEQFF
CDR3nt: TGCGCCAGCAGTGAGTCCGGGACAGGGAGCTACAATGAGCAGTTCTTC
abundance: -
v_gene: TRBV10-2
d_gene: TRBD1
j_gene: TRBJ2-1

CDR3aa: CASSTQGENTEAFF
CDR3nt: TGCGCCAGCAGCACCCAGGGGGAGAACACTGAAGCTTTCTTT
abundance: few
v_gene: TRBV4-1
d_gene: TRBD1
j_gene: TRBJ1-1

CDR3aa: CASKSGHTYGYTF
CDR3nt: TGTGCCAGTAAGTCGGGACATACGTATGGCTACACCTTC
abundance: -
v_gene: TRBV19
d_gene: -
j_gene: TRBJ1-2

CDR3aa: CASSLGQGQEQYF
CDR3nt: TGCGCCAGCAGCTTGGGACAGGGACAAGAGCAGTACTTC
abundance: -
v_gene: TRBV5-1
d_gene: TRBD1
j_gene: TRBJ2-7

CDR3aa: CASSLVFQDTQYF
CDR3nt: TGTGCCAGCAGCTTAGTTTTCCAAGATACGCAGTATTTT
abundance: -
v_gene: TRBV11-2
d_gene: -
j_gene: TRBJ2-3

CDR3aa: CASMLSAADTQYF
CDR3nt: TGTGCCAGCATGTTGTCGGCAGCCGATACGCAGTATTTT
abundance: -
v_gene: TRBV2
d_gene: -
j_gene: TRBJ2-3

CDR3aa: CASSMGTANEQYF
CDR3nt: TGTGCCAGCAGTATGGGGACGGCGAACGAGCAGTACTTC
abundance: -
v_gene: TRBV6-5
d_gene: -
j_gene: TRBJ2-7

CDR3aa: CASSFGAGDYNEQFF
CDR3nt: TGTGCCAGCAGTTTTGGAGCGGGAGACTACAATGAGCAGTTCTTC
abundance: once
v_gene: TRBV27
d_gene: TRBD2
j_gene: TRBJ2-1

CDR3aa: CASSPPSLNRGLFEQYF
CDR3nt: TGTGCCAGCAGCCCTCCAAGTCTCAACAGAGGGCTTTTCGAGCAGTACTTC
abundance: -
v_gene: TRBV4-2
d_gene: -
j_gene: TRBJ2-7

CDR3aa: CASSTTGYGYTF
CDR3nt: TGTGCCAGCAGTACTACAGGCTATGGCTACACCTTC
abundance: medium-sized
v_gene: TRBV5-6
d_gene: -
j_gene: TRBJ1-2

CDR3aa: CASSFQGFGQPQHF
CDR3nt: TGTGCCAGCAGCTTCCAGGGTTTCGGGCAGCCCCAGCATTTT
abundance: -
v_gene: TRBV5-8
d_gene: -
j_gene: TRBJ1-5

CDR3aa: CASSFLGGRAYEQYF
CDR3nt: TGCGCCAGCAGCTTTTTGGGCGGGAGAGCCTACGAGCAGTACTTC
abundance: -
v_gene: TRBV5-1
d_gene: TRBD2
j_gene: TRBJ2-7

CDR3aa: CASSATRGNTEAFF
CDR3nt: TGTGCCAGCAGTGCAACCCGGGGGAACACTGAAGCTTTCTTT
abundance: -
v_gene: TRBV6-5
d_gene: -
j_gene: TRBJ1-1

CDR3aa: CASSEWGSEKLFF
CDR3nt: TGCGCCAGCAGTGAGTGGGGGAGTGAAAAACTGTTTTTT
abundance: -
v_gene: TRBV10-1
d_gene: -
j_gene: TRBJ1-4

CDR3aa: CASSLYSGRGAKNIQYF
CDR3nt: TGTGCCAGCAGTTTATACTCCGGGAGGGGGGCCAAAAACATTCAGTACTTC
abundance: -
v_gene: TRBV27
d_gene: TRBD2
j_gene: TRBJ2-4

CDR3aa: CASSFTRGVGEQFF
CDR3nt: TGTGCCAGCAGCTTTACGAGAGGGGTGGGAGAGCAGTTCTTC
abundance: -
v_gene: TRBV7-2
d_gene: -
j_gene: TRBJ2-1

CDR3aa: CASRKHNQETQYF
CDR3nt: TGTGCCAGCAGGAAACATAATCAAGAGACCCAGTACTTC
abundance: -
v_gene: TRBV2
d_gene: -
j_gene: TRBJ2-5

CDR3aa: CASSLTSGLGGELFF
CDR3nt: TGCGCCAGCAGCTTGACTAGCGGCCTGGGCGGGGAGCTGTTTTTT
abundance: -
v_gene: TRBV5-1
d_gene: TRBD2
j_gene: TRBJ2-2

CDR3aa: CSAETGYEQYF
CDR3nt: TGCAGCGCAGAGACAGGCTACGAGCAGTACTTC
abundance: -
v_gene: TRBV29-1
d_gene: -
j_gene: TRBJ2-7

CDR3aa: CASSLLYGTGGPSSEAFF
CDR3nt: TGTGCCAGCAGCCTCCTCTATGGGACAGGGGGCCCTTCTTCTGAAGCTTTCTTT
abundance: -
v_gene: TRBV16
d_gene: TRBD1
j_gene: TRBJ1-1

CDR3aa: CASSAHTGAAKHTEAFF
CDR3nt: TGTGCCAGCAGTGCCCACACAGGGGCTGCCAAACACACTGAAGCTTTCTTT
abundance: -
v_gene: TRBV25-1
d_gene: TRBD1
j_gene: TRBJ1-1

CDR3aa: CASSLAIVGVYGQPQHF
CDR3nt: TGTGCCAGCAGTTTGGCCATTGTGGGGGTATACGGTCAGCCCCAGCATTTT
abundance: -
v_gene: TRBV28
d_gene: -
j_gene: TRBJ1-5

CDR3aa: CASSLVVFHPREQFF
CDR3nt: TGTGCCAGCAGCTTAGTGGTTTTTCATCCCAGAGAGCAGTTCTTC
abundance: -
v_gene: TRBV7-9
d_gene: -
j_gene: TRBJ2-1

CDR3aa: CASSFRGHNPYEQYF
CDR3nt: TGTGCCAGCAGTTTTAGGGGACACAACCCCTACGAGCAGTACTTC
abundance: -
v_gene: TRBV28
d_gene: -
j_gene: TRBJ2-7

CDR3aa: CASGMTGIGTDTQYF
CDR3nt: TGTGCCAGCGGAATGACAGGGATCGGCACAGATACGCAGTATTTT
abundance: -
v_gene: TRBV7-9
d_gene: TRBD1
j_gene: TRBJ2-3

CDR3aa: CASSEADWYTQYF
CDR3nt: TGTGCCAGCAGTGAAGCGGACTGGTATACGCAGTATTTT
abundance: once
v_gene: TRBV6-1
d_gene: -
j_gene: TRBJ2-3

CDR3aa: CASSGRGANEKLFF
CDR3nt: TGTGCCAGCAGCGGAAGAGGGGCCAATGAAAAACTGTTTTTT
abundance: -
v_gene: TRBV9
d_gene: -
j_gene: TRBJ1-4

CDR3aa: CASRKNTASNTGELFF
CDR3nt: TGTGCCAGCAGAAAAAATACGGCCAGCAACACCGGGGAGCTGTTTTTT
abundance: -
v_gene: TRBV27
d_gene: -
j_gene: TRBJ2-2

CDR3aa: CASGFGFTEAFF
CDR3nt: TGTGCTAGTGGTTTTGGATTCACTGAAGCTTTCTTT
abundance: -
v_gene: TRBV12-5
d_gene: -
j_gene: TRBJ1-1

CDR3aa: CASSTTDTQYF
CDR3nt: TGTGCCAGTAGTACGACTGATACGCAGTATTTT
abundance: -
v_gene: TRBV19
d_gene: -
j_gene: TRBJ2-3

CDR3aa: CASSPGMPGELFF
CDR3nt: TGTGCCAGTAGCCCGGGGATGCCCGGGGAGCTGTTTTTT
abundance: -
v_gene: TRBV19
d_gene: -
j_gene: TRBJ2-2

CDR3aa: CASSLGGSGTSGDYEQYF
CDR3nt: TGTGCCAGCAGCTTAGGGGGGTCCGGGACTAGCGGAGACTACGAGCAGTACTTC
abundance: -
v_gene: TRBV11-1
d_gene: TRBD2
j_gene: TRBJ2-7